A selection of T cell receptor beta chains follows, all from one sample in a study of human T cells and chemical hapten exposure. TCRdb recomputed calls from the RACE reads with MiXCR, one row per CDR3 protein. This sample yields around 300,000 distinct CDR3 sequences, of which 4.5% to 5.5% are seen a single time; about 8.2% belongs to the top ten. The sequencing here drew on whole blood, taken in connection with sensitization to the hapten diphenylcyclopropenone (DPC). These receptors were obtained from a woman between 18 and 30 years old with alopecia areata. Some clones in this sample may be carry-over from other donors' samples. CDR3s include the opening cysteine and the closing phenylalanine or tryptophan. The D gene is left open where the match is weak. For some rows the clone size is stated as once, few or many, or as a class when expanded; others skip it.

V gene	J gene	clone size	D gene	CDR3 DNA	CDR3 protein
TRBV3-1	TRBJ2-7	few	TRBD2	TGTGCCAGCAGCCAAGAAGGACTAGCGGGGGGGCCCTACGAGCAGTACTTC	CASSQEGLAGGPYEQYF
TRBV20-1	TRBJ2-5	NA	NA	TGCAGTGCTATATTCGCCTCAACAGAGACCCAGTACTTC	CSAIFASTETQYF
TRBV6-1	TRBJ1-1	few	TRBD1	TGTGCCAGCGGCATCACCGGGACAGTCACTGAAGCTTTCTTT	CASGITGTVTEAFF
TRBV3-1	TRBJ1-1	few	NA	TGTGCCAGCAGCCTGCCAAGTAACACTGAAGCTTTCTTT	CASSLPSNTEAFF
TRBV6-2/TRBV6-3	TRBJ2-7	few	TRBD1	TGTGCCAGCAGGCCTCGTCCCGGGACAGGGGGCTACGAGCAGTACTTC	CASRPRPGTGGYEQYF
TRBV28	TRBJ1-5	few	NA	TGTGCCAGCAGTCACCAGTATTTCGGCAATCAGCCCCAGCATTTT	CASSHQYFGNQPQHF
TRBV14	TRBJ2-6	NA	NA	TGTGCCAGCAGCCCTCACGGCTGGAGCTCTGGGGCCAACGTCCTGACTTTC	CASSPHGWSSGANVLTF
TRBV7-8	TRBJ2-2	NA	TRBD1	TGTGCCAGCAGCTCCTGGAGGGACAGGGACACCGGGGAGCTGTTTTTT	CASSSWRDRDTGELFF
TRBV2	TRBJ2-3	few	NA	TGTGCCAGCAGTGAACCCCGTCCCGACCCCCATAGCACAGATACGCAGTATTTT	CASSEPRPDPHSTDTQYF
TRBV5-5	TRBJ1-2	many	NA	TGTGCCAGCAGCTTGTCGGGGCCGAGTGGCTACACCTTC	CASSLSGPSGYTF
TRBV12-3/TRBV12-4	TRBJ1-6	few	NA	TGTGCCAGCAGTTTAGTAATTCGTCCCCTCCACTTT	CASSLVIRPLHF
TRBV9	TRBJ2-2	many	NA	TGTGCCAGCAGTAAACTAGCAACTAACACCGGGGAGCTGTTTTTT	CASSKLATNTGELFF
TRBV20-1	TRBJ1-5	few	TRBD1	TGCAGTGCGCTCCGGGACAGCTTTAATCAGCCCCAGCATTTT	CSALRDSFNQPQHF
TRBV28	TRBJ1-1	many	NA	TGTGCCAGCAGTCCCAATACAGCGAACACTGAAGCTTTCTTT	CASSPNTANTEAFF
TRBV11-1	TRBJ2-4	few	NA	TGTGCCAGCAGCTCCAACCTGGAAACCATTCAGTACTTC	CASSSNLETIQYF
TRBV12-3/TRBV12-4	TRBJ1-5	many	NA	TGTGCCAGCAGTACCCAAGGGGGTGCAAATCAGCCCCAGCATTTT	CASSTQGGANQPQHF
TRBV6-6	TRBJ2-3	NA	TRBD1	TGTGCCAGCAGTGGCGGACAGGGAGACACAGATACGCAGTATTTT	CASSGGQGDTDTQYF
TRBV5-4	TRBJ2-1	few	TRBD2	TGTGCCAGCAGCCCTGGCGGCCCAGCGGGGGGCGCCTACAATGAGCAGTTCTTC	CASSPGGPAGGAYNEQFF
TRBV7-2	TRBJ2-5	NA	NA	TGTGCCAGCAGCTTAGGATCGGGCGCTAACGCCAACCAAGAGACCCAGTACTTC	CASSLGSGANANQETQYF
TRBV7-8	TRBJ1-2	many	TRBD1	TGTGCCAGCAGCACCCCTTCGAGGGGGCAAGGTGGCTACACCTTC	CASSTPSRGQGGYTF
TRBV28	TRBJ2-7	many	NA	TGTGCCAGCAGGGCCCTAACGGAGCAGTACTTC	CASRALTEQYF
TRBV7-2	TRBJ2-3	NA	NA	TGTGCCAGCAGCTTAGTGTTTGCTAGCCGGATGACAGATACGCAGTATTTT	CASSLVFASRMTDTQYF
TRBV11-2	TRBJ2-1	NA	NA	TGTGCCAGCAGCTTAGTGGTGGGGGGGCCCTACAATGAGCAGTTCTTC	CASSLVVGGPYNEQFF
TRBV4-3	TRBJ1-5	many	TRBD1	TGCGCCAGCAGCCAAGACGGGCAGGGGGGCGATCAGCCCCAGCATTTT	CASSQDGQGGDQPQHF
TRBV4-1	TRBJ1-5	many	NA	TGCGCCAGCAGTTCTGTAGGGATTCCAGGGGTAAATCAGCCCCAGCATTTT	CASSSVGIPGVNQPQHF
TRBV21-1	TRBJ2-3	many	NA	TGTGCCAGCAGCAAAGCGCTTCAGCGGGGATTCGGGAATACGCAGTATTTT	CASSKALQRGFGNTQYF
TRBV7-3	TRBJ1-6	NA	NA	TGTGCCAGCAGCCCGACAGCGCTTTCACCCCTCCACTTT	CASSPTALSPLHF
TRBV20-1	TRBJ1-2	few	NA	TGCAGTGCCCACTCGGCCAACTATGGCTACACCTTC	CSAHSANYGYTF
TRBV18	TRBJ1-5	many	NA	TGTGCCAGCTCAGCAGGGGATCAGCCCCAGCATTTT	CASSAGDQPQHF
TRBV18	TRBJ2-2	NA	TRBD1	TGTGCCAGCTCACCACAAAGACAGGGCGGCACCGGGGAGCTGTTTTTT	CASSPQRQGGTGELFF
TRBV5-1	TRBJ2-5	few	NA	TGCGCCAGCAGCTTGGTGTCTGGACAGCAAGAGACCCAGTACTTC	CASSLVSGQQETQYF
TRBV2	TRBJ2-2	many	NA	TGTGCCAGCAGTCGGGACTACACCGGGGAGCTGTTTTTT	CASSRDYTGELFF
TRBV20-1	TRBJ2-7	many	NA	TGCAGTGCAGGCCTTAATGAGCAGTACTTC	CSAGLNEQYF
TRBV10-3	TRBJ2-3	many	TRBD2	TGTGCCATCAGTGAGTCCCAGCGGGGGGGCCCAGATACGCAGTATTTT	CAISESQRGGPDTQYF
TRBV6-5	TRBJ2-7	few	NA	TGTGCCAGCAGTGCGGCCCCGTGGAGCTCCTACGAGCAGTACTTC	CASSAAPWSSYEQYF
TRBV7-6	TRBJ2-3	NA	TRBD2	TGTGCCAGCAGCTTCGCGGGGGGGCGCACAGATACGCAGTATTTT	CASSFAGGRTDTQYF
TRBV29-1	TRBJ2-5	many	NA	TGCAGCGTTGATCTTCTTAGGGACTCCCCTCAAGAGACCCAGTACTTC	CSVDLLRDSPQETQYF
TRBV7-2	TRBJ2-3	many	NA	TGTGCCAGCAGCTTAAAAGATCGGGGGAGGGATACGCAGTATTTT	CASSLKDRGRDTQYF
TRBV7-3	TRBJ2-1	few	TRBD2	TGTGCCAGCAGCTTAAACGAGACTAGCGGGGGGCTCTGGGAGCAGTTCTTC	CASSLNETSGGLWEQFF
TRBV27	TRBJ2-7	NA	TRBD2	TGTGCCAGCAGCCCCTCCCAAAGCGGGGGCTCCTACGAGCAGTACTTC	CASSPSQSGGSYEQYF
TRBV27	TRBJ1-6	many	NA	TGTGCCAGCAGTTTAGAAGGCCCGGCCAGGGCGCGGTCACCCCTCCACTTT	CASSLEGPARARSPLHF
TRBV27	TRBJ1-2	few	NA	TGTGCCACTACCTCTTCCGGGGGCAGGGCAAACTATGGCTACACCTTC	CATTSSGGRANYGYTF
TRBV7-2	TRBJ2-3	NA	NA	TGTGCCAGCAATGGGGCGGGCACAGATACGCAGTATTTT	CASNGAGTDTQYF